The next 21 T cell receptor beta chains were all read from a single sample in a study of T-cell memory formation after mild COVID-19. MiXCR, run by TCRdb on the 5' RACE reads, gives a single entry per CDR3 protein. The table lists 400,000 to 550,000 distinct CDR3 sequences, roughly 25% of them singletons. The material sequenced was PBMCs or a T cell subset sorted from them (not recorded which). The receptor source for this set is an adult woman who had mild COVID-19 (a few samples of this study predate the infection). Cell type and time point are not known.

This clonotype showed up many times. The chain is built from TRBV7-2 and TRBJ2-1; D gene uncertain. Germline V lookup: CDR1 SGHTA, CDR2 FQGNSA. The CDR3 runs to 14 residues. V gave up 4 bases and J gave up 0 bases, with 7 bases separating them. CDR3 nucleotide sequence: TGTGCCAGCAGCTCAAGCCTCTCCTACAATGAGCAGTTCTTC. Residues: CASSSSLSYNEQFF.

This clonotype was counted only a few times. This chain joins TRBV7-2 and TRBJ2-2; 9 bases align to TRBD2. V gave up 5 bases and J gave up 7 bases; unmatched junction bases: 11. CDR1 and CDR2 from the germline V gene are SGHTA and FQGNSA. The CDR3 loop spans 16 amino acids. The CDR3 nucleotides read TGTGCCAGCAGCCTTCGGCGGGGGGGCCGGGGCGGGGAGCTGTTTTTT. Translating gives CASSLRRGGRGGELFF.

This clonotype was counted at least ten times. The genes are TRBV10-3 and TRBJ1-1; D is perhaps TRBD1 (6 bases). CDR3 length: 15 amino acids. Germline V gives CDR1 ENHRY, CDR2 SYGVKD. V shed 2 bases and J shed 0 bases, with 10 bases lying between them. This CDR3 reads CAISEKGTLNTEAFF. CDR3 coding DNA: TGTGCCATCAGTGAGAAAGGGACACTGAACACTGAAGCTTTCTTT.

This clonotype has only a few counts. The CDR3 DNA reads TGTGCCAGCACCCAGAGACAGGGGGCGATGGACATTCAGTACTTC. Residues: CASTQRQGAMDIQYF. The J gene is TRBJ2-4, the V gene TRBV27; 10 bases fit TRBD1. V shed 7 bases, J shed 8 bases, and the junction held 11 bases outside the gene matches. This CDR3 contains 15 residues. The V gene's germline CDR1 is MNHEY and CDR2 SMNVEV (reference sequence).

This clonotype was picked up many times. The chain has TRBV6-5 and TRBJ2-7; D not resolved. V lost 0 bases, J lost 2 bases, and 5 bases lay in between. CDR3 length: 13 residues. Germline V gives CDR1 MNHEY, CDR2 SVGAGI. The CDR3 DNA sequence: TGTGCCAGCAGTTACTCTGGAGCCTACGAGCAGTACTTC. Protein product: CASSYSGAYEQYF.

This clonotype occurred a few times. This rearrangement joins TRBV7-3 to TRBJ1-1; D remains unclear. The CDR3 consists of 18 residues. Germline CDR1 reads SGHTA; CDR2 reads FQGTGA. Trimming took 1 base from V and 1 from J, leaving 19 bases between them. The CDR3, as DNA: TGTGCCAGCAGCTTAAGTCCAGGAACGGGCGTCTCGAACACTGAAGCTTTCTTT. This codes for CASSLSPGTGVSNTEAFF.

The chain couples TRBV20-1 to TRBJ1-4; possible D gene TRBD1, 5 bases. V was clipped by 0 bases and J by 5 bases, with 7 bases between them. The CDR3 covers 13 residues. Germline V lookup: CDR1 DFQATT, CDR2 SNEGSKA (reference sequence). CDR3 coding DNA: TGCAGTGCTAGAGATGAGGGGAATGAAAAACTGTTTTTT. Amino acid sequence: CSARDEGNEKLFF.

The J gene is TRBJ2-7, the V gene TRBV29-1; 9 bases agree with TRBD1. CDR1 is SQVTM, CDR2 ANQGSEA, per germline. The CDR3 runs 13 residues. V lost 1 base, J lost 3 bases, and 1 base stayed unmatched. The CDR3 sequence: CSVEGDRDYEQYF. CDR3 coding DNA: TGCAGCGTTGAAGGGGACAGGGACTACGAGCAGTACTTC.

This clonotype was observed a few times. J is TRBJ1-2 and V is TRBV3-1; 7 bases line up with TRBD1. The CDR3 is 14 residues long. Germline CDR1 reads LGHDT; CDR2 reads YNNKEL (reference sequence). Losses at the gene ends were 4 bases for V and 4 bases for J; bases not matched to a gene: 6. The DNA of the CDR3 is TGTGCCAGCAGCCGGACAGGACTCTCCTATGGCTACACCTTC. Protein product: CASSRTGLSYGYTF.

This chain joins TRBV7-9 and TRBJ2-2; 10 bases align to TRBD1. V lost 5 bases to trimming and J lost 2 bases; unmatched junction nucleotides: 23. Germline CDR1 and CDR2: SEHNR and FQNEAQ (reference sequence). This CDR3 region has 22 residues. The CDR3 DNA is TGTGCCAGCAGCACCCACCCTCCCAGCGCGCCCGGGACAGGGGATAACACCGGGGAGCTGTTTTTT. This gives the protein CASSTHPPSAPGTGDNTGELFF.

CDR3 sequence: CASSSRDSYTGELFF. In DNA form, the CDR3 reads TGTGCCAGCAGCTCCCGAGACAGTTACACCGGGGAGCTGTTTTTT. V and J are TRBV27 and TRBJ2-2; the D gene is possibly TRBD1 (5 bases). Germline CDR1 is MNHEY and CDR2 is SMNVEV (reference sequence). The V gene lost 6 bases and the J gene lost 3 bases, with 14 bases spanning the gap. The CDR3 totals 15 residues.

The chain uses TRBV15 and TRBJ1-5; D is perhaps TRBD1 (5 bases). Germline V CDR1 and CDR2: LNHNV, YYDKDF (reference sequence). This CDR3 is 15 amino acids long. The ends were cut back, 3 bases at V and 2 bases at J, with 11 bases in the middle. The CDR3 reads CATSSLGGGNQPQHF. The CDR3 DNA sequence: TGTGCCACCAGCAGTTTGGGGGGTGGCAATCAGCCCCAGCATTTT.

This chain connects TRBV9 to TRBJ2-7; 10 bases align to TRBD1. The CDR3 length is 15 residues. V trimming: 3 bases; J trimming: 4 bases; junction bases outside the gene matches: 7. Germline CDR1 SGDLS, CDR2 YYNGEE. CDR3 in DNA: TGTGCCAGCAGCGGCAAGGTGGGACAGGGGTACGAGCAGTACTTC. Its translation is CASSGKVGQGYEQYF.

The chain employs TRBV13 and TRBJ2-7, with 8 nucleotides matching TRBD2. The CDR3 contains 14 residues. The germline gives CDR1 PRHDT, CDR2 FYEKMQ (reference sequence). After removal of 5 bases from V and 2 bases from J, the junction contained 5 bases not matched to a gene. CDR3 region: CASSPGRGPYEQYF. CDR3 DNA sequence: TGTGCCAGCAGCCCCGGGAGGGGCCCCTACGAGCAGTACTTC. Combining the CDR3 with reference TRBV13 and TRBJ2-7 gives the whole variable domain AAGVIQSPRHLIKEKRETATLKCYPIPRHDTVYWYQQGPGQDPQFLISFYEKMQSDKGSIPDRFSAQQFSDYHSELNMSSLELGDSALYFCASSPGRGPYEQYFGPGTRLTVT.

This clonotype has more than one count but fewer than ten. This chain's CDR3 is CASSFRQGNEQFF. Written as DNA, the CDR3 is TGTGCCAGCAGCTTCCGACAGGGGAATGAGCAGTTCTTC. The rearrangement links TRBV7-2 to TRBJ2-1; 8 positions match TRBD1. The junction had 2 bases not matched to a gene; V was cut back by 3 bases and J by 7 bases. Looked up from germline, CDR1 is SGHTA and CDR2 is FQGNSA. CDR3 length: 13 residues.

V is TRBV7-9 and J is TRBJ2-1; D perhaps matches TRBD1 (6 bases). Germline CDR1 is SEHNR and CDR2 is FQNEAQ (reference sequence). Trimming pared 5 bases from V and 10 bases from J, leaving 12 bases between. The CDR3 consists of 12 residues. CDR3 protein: CASSTHGTEQFF. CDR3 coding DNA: TGTGCCAGCAGCACGCATGGGACAGAGCAGTTCTTC.

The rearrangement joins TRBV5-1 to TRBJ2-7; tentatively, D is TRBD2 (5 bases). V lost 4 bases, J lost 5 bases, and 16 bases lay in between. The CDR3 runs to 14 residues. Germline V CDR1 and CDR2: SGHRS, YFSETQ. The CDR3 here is CASSPGYRQNEQYF. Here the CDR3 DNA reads TGCGCCAGCAGCCCGGGGTATCGGCAAAACGAGCAGTACTTC.

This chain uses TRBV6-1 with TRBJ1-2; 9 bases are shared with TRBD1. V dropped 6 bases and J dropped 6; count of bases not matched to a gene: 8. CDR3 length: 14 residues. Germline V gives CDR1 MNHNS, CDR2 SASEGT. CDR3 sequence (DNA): TGTGCCAGCAGACCTCCGACAGGGGGGAATGGCTACACCTTC. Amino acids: CASRPPTGGNGYTF.

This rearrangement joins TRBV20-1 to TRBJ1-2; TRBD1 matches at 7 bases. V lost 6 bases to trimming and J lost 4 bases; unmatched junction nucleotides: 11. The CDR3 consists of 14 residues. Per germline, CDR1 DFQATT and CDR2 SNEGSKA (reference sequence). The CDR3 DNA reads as TGCAGTGCAGCACCGACAGGGAAAGGCTATGGCTACACCTTC. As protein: CSAAPTGKGYGYTF.

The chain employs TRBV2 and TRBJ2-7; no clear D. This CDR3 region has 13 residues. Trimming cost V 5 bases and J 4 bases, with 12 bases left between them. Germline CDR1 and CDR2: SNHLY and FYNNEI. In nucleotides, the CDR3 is TGTGCCAGCAGTCCAAGGTTGGGGTACGAGCAGTACTTC. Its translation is CASSPRLGYEQYF.

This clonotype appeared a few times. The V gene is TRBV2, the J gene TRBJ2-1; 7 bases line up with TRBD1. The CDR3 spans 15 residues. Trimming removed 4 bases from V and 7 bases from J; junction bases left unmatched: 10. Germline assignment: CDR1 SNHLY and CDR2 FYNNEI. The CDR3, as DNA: TGTGCCAGCAGTGGGGACAGCTTCCCTCCAAATGAGCAGTTCTTC. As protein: CASSGDSFPPNEQFF.